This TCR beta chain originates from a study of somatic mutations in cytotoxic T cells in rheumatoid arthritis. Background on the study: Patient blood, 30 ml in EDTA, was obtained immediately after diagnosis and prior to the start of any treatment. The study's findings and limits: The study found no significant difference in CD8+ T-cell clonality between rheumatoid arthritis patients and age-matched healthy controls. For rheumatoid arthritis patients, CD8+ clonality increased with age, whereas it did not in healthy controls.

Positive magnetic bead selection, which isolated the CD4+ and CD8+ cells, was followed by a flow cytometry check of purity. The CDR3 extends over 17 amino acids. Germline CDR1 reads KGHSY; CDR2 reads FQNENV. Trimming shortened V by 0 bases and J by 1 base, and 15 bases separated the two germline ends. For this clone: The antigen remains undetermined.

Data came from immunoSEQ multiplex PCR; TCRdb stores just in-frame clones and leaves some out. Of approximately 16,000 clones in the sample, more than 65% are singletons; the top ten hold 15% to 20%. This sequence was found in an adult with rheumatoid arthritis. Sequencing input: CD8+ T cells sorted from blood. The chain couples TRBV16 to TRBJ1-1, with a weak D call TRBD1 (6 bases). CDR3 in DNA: TGTGCCAGCAGCCAATCTAGGAAGGGACACTCGAACACTGAAGCTTTCTTT. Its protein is CASSQSRKGHSNTEAFF.